A selection of T cell receptor beta chains follows, all from one sample in a study of T cells in Graves' hyperthyroidism and ophthalmopathy. Each CDR3 protein gets one entry after TCRdb re-called the multiplex PCR reads with MiXCR. The sample includes about 400,000 distinct CDR3 sequences, 14% to 15% of them seen just once. Specimen: blood. All receptors come from a woman in her thirties with Graves' hyperthyroidism. CDR3s include the opening cysteine and the closing phenylalanine or tryptophan. A D gene is named only where the DNA matches it firmly. Size is stated for part of the rows, as once, few or many counts, or as a class when the clone is expanded.

d_gene	abundance	v_gene	j_gene	CDR3nt	CDR3aa
TRBD2	few	TRBV18	TRBJ2-7	TGTGCCAGCTCGTCTGGGCTAGCGGGAGTCTCGGATGAGCAGTACTTC	CASSSGLAGVSDEQYF
TRBD1	NA	TRBV6-5	TRBJ2-2	TGTGCCAGCAGTTACCCGACAGGGGTTGACACCGGGGAGCTGTTTTTT	CASSYPTGVDTGELFF
NA	NA	TRBV5-1	TRBJ2-1	TGCGCCAGCAGCTTCAATAACAATGAGCAGTTCTTC	CASSFNNNEQFF
NA	many	TRBV6-1	TRBJ1-1	TGTGCCAGCACCGAACGAGTTAGTGTAGGGAGGAGCACTGAAGCTTTCTTT	CASTERVSVGRSTEAFF
TRBD2	few	TRBV19	TRBJ2-1	TGTGCCAGTAGTATTACTAGCGGGGGTAATAATGAGCAGTTCTTC	CASSITSGGNNEQFF
TRBD1	NA	TRBV20-1	TRBJ2-7	TGCAGTGCTAACTCTGCTGTGACAGGGTTCTACGAGCAGTACTTC	CSANSAVTGFYEQYF
TRBD1	few	TRBV27	TRBJ2-3	TGTGCCAGCAGAACTGGACAGGGGGGAATTTTTACAGATACGCAGTATTTT	CASRTGQGGIFTDTQYF
NA	many	TRBV12-3/TRBV12-4	TRBJ1-5	TGTGCCAGCAGCTCCCGCATAAGGGGCAATCAGCCCCAGCATTTT	CASSSRIRGNQPQHF
TRBD2	NA	TRBV6-2/TRBV6-3	TRBJ2-3	TGTGCCAGCAGTGCGAAAGCGGGAGGACGGATGGGCACAGATACGCAGTATTTT	CASSAKAGGRMGTDTQYF
NA	many	TRBV7-9	TRBJ2-3	TGTGCCAGCAGCCCCGGGGCAGCTAGCACAGATACGCAGTATTTT	CASSPGAASTDTQYF
NA	few	TRBV5-1	TRBJ2-6	TGCGCCAGCAGCAAGAGCGGGACAGCCTCTGGGGCCAACGTCCTGACTTTC	CASSKSGTASGANVLTF
TRBD1	NA	TRBV6-2/TRBV6-3	TRBJ2-1	TGTGCCAGCAGCCCCCGACAGGGCAAAATTTACAATGAGCAGTTCTTC	CASSPRQGKIYNEQFF
NA	many	TRBV20-1	TRBJ2-1	TGCAGTGCTAGCAGCGGTAACGAGGGGGAGGATGAGCAGTTCTTC	CSASSGNEGEDEQFF
NA	many	TRBV20-1	TRBJ2-5	TGCAGTGCTAGTGTATCGCCCGCCGGGGAGACCCAGTACTTC	CSASVSPAGETQYF
NA	many	TRBV20-1	TRBJ2-1	TGCAGTGAGGTGGGTCAAACTCACAATGAGCAGTTCTTC	CSEVGQTHNEQFF